These T cell receptor beta chains were read from a single sample in a study of blood T cell repertoires in COVID-19. Libraries were prepared by immunoSEQ multiplex PCR; TCRdb keeps only in-frame clonotypes and omits some of them. Seen here are over 60,000 clones, less than 95% observed once, and the top ten hold under 0.6%. The sample was peripheral blood. The receptors were sampled from a man aged 45-60 years with COVID-19, enrolled during active disease. CDR3s include the opening cysteine and the closing phenylalanine or tryptophan. D genes are given only for firm matches. Some rows have no size entry. The others give once, few or many, or a class for an expanded clone.

TRBV11-2,TRBD2,.,TRBJ2-7,16,TGTGCCAGCAGATCATTGAGGAGCGGGAGTTCCTACGAGCAGTACTTC,CASRSLRSGSSYEQYF
TRBV28,.,.,TRBJ1-4,16,TGTGCCAGCAGTTTAACTTTGGTCCAGGGAAACGAAAAACTGTTTTTT,CASSLTLVQGNEKLFF
TRBV6-2/TRBV6-3,TRBD2,.,TRBJ2-1,17,TGTGCCAGCAGTTACTATGCTAGCGGGAGCTCCTACAATGAGCAGTTCTTC,CASSYYASGSSYNEQFF
TRBV7-2,.,.,TRBJ2-2,17,TGTGCCAGCAGCATCCTGCTTAGCCCAGCGGCGACCGGGGAGCTGTTTTTT,CASSILLSPAATGELFF
TRBV24-1,.,.,TRBJ1-2,13,TGTGCCACCAGTGATTCGGTATCCCCTGGCTACACCTTC,CATSDSVSPGYTF
TRBV25-1,.,.,TRBJ2-7,11,TGTGCCAGCAGTGAGTTGAGCGAGCAGTACTTC,CASSELSEQYF
TRBV3-1/TRBV3-2,TRBD2,.,TRBJ2-3,17,TGTGCCAGCAGCTTAATAAGCGGGAGATCTCAGGCAGATACGCAGTATTTT,CASSLISGRSQADTQYF
TRBV20-1,.,once,TRBJ2-2,15,TGCAGTGCAAGTGGGGTGGGCGGGACAGCCGGGGAGCTGTTTTTT,CSASGVGGTAGELFF
TRBV5-1,TRBD1,.,TRBJ2-7,14,TGCGCCAGCAGCCCGGGGGACAGGGGCTACGAGCAGTACTTC,CASSPGDRGYEQYF
TRBV30,.,.,TRBJ1-6,15,TGTGCCTGTAATGGGGGGAGCTCCTATAATTCACCCCTCCACTTT,CACNGGSSYNSPLHF
TRBV6-1,TRBD1,.,TRBJ2-7,14,TGTGCCAGCAGAAGGGACAGGGTATGGCACGAGCAGTACTTC,CASRRDRVWHEQYF
TRBV5-6,.,.,TRBJ2-5,14,TGTGCCAGCAGCTTGATTAGCGGAGAAGAGACCCAGTACTTC,CASSLISGEETQYF
TRBV28,TRBD2,.,TRBJ2-4,13,TGTGCCAGCAGGACTAGCGGGTCCAACATTCAGTACTTC,CASRTSGSNIQYF
TRBV7-9,.,few,TRBJ1-6,15,TGTGCCAGCAGCTTAGCCCTTGGGGAGGGCTCACCCCTCCACTTT,CASSLALGEGSPLHF
TRBV18,.,once,TRBJ1-1,14,TGTGCCAGCTTATCCTGGGGGCTGAGGACTGAAGCTTTCTTT,CASLSWGLRTEAFF
TRBV12-5,TRBD1,.,TRBJ1-4,15,TGTGCTAGTGGTTTGGGACAGGGGACTAATGAAAAACTGTTTTTT,CASGLGQGTNEKLFF
TRBV2,.,.,TRBJ1-1,14,TGTGCCAGCAGTGATGGGCCCCGCGGGGCTGAAGCTTTCTTT,CASSDGPRGAEAFF
TRBV27,TRBD1,.,TRBJ2-7,14,TGTGCCAGCAGTACCCGGACAGGCGCCTACGAGCAGTACTTC,CASSTRTGAYEQYF
TRBV12-3/TRBV12-4,TRBD2,once,TRBJ2-3,13,TGTGCCTCGGGGAGGGCCTCCACAGATACGCAGTATTTT,CASGRASTDTQYF
TRBV3-1/TRBV3-2,TRBD2,.,TRBJ2-1,16,TGTGCCAGCAGCCAAGACGTAGGACTAGCTAGGAATGAGCAGTTCTTC,CASSQDVGLARNEQFF
TRBV11-2,TRBD2,.,TRBJ2-1,17,TGTGCCAGCACCCCGGGGGGACTAGCGGGATTGGGGAATGAGCAGTTCTTC,CASTPGGLAGLGNEQFF
TRBV7-8,TRBD1,.,TRBJ2-5,15,TGTGCCAGCAGCTTAGCAACAGGGGGTTTTGAGACCCAGTACTTC,CASSLATGGFETQYF
TRBV27,TRBD2,.,TRBJ2-1,15,TGTGCCAGCAGGTCTAGCGGGAGCCCGTACAATGAGCAGTTCTTC,CASRSSGSPYNEQFF
TRBV5-1,TRBD2,.,TRBJ2-7,13,TGCGCCAGCAGCCCGAATGGGGGGGGCGAGCAGTACTTC,CASSPNGGGEQYF
TRBV5-1,TRBD1,.,TRBJ1-3,16,TGCGCCAGCAGCTTGGCCGGACAGGGCTCTGGAAACACCATATATTTT,CASSLAGQGSGNTIYF
TRBV30,.,.,TRBJ2-3,14,TGTGCCTGGAGTGTACACGGGGGCACAGATACGCAGTATTTT,CAWSVHGGTDTQYF
TRBV4-3,.,.,TRBJ1-1,18,TGCGCCAGCAGCCTCGAACCACGCTCAAGGGGCTTGAACACTGAAGCTTTCTTT,CASSLEPRSRGLNTEAFF
TRBV5-6,.,.,TRBJ1-2,13,TGTGCCAGCAGCTTGAGGGGGAGCTATGGCTACACCTTC,CASSLRGSYGYTF
TRBV7-2,TRBD1,.,TRBJ1-2,14,TGTGCCAGCAGCTTAGGGGCGACAGGGGTTGGCTACACCTTC,CASSLGATGVGYTF
TRBV11-3,.,.,TRBJ1-1,14,TGTGCCAGCAGCTTGCGCGGGCTGAACACTGAAGCTTTCTTT,CASSLRGLNTEAFF
TRBV6-8,.,.,TRBJ2-3,19,TGTGCCAGCAGTTACTCGACAACCCCCGGCAGGGTGAAGGGAGATACGCAGTATTTT,CASSYSTTPGRVKGDTQYF
TRBV6-5,.,once,TRBJ2-5,15,TGTGCCAGCAGAACAGGTCGGTGGGACCAAGAGACCCAGTACTTC,CASRTGRWDQETQYF
TRBV19,TRBD1,.,TRBJ1-5,16,TGTGCCAGTAGTATTGCGGGACAGGGGAACAATCAGCCCCAGCATTTT,CASSIAGQGNNQPQHF
TRBV4-3,TRBD1,.,TRBJ2-5,15,TGCGCCAGCAGCCGGACGCGGACAGGGCCCCAGACCCAGTACTTC,CASSRTRTGPQTQYF
TRBV2,.,.,TRBJ1-1,14,TGTGCCAGCAGGGAACAAACTTCGGACACTGAAGCTTTCTTT,CASREQTSDTEAFF
TRBV5-1,.,.,TRBJ2-5,14,TGCGCCAGCAGCTTAAGGAGTGATCAAGAGACCCAGTACTTC,CASSLRSDQETQYF
TRBV11-3,.,.,TRBJ2-3,13,TGTGCCAGCAGCTCGGCAGGGGTTGGGACGCAGTATTTT,CASSSAGVGTQYF
TRBV9,.,.,TRBJ2-1,15,TGTGCCAGCAGCGTAGACAGTCAGTCCTACAATGAGCAGTTCTTC,CASSVDSQSYNEQFF
TRBV6-4,TRBD2,few,TRBJ2-2,16,TGTGCCAGCAGTCTTGAGCGGGATCTACTCACCGGGGAGCTGTTTTTT,CASSLERDLLTGELFF
TRBV7-5,.,.,TRBJ2-3,16,.,CVRSPLVARGTDTQYF
TRBV30,TRBD2,.,TRBJ2-5,14,TGTGCCTGGAGTTTAACTAGCGGGAGCGAGACCCAGTACTTC,CAWSLTSGSETQYF
TRBV4-2,TRBD2,.,TRBJ2-1,16,TGTGCCAGCAGCCAAGCCCCGATAGCGGGGACCAATGAGCAGTTCTTC,CASSQAPIAGTNEQFF
TRBV11-1,TRBD1,.,TRBJ1-1,16,TGTGCCAGCAGCTTAGCGGAGGGACAGGGGCACACTGAAGCTTTCTTT,CASSLAEGQGHTEAFF
TRBV12-5,.,.,TRBJ1-1,14,TGTGCTAGTGGTGCCGACACCGTGAACACTGAAGCTTTCTTT,CASGADTVNTEAFF
TRBV7-9,.,.,TRBJ2-3,15,TGTGCCAGCAGCTTAACAGGGAGAAGCACAGATACGCAGTATTTT,CASSLTGRSTDTQYF